These T cell receptor beta chains were read from a single sample in a study of shared clonotypes between healthy human individuals. Only in-frame clones appear in the TCRdb table, and some are missing; sequencing was by immunoSEQ multiplex PCR. The sample shows some 2,500,000 clones, 80% to 95% of them seen only once. Sequencing was done on a sample of naive CD4+ T cells from PBMCs. The receptors stem from a man between 18 and 29 years old in good health. Some clones in this sample may be carry-over from other donors' samples. The CDR3 runs from the conserved cysteine through the conserved F or W. The D gene is left open where the match is weak. The size of a clone is reported for some rows only, either as once, few or many, or as a class for expanded clones.

d_call: .
v_call: TRBV21-1
cdr3_length: 10
clone_size: .
j_call: TRBJ2-3
cdr3_nt: TGTGCCAGCCCTAGATATACGCAGTATTTT
cdr3_aa: CASPRYTQYF

d_call: .
v_call: TRBV11-3
cdr3_length: 13
clone_size: .
j_call: TRBJ2-5
cdr3_nt: TGTGCCAGCAGCTTTAGCCAAAAAGAGACCCAGTACTTC
cdr3_aa: CASSFSQKETQYF

d_call: .
v_call: TRBV9
cdr3_length: 14
clone_size: .
j_call: TRBJ2-2
cdr3_nt: TGTGCCAGCAGCGTAGGGCAGTTTCCCGGGGAGCTGTTTTTT
cdr3_aa: CASSVGQFPGELFF

d_call: .
v_call: TRBV9
cdr3_length: 15
clone_size: .
j_call: TRBJ2-7
cdr3_nt: TGTGCCAGCAGCGTAGGGGTCTCCCTTCCAGGCGAGCAGTACTTC
cdr3_aa: CASSVGVSLPGEQYF

d_call: TRBD1
v_call: TRBV19
cdr3_length: 19
clone_size: .
j_call: TRBJ2-6
cdr3_nt: TGTGCCAGTAGCTCTCTAGGGGGACAGCGATCCACTGGGGCCAACGTCCTGACTTTC
cdr3_aa: CASSSLGGQRSTGANVLTF

d_call: .
v_call: TRBV4-3
cdr3_length: 15
clone_size: .
j_call: TRBJ1-2
cdr3_nt: TGCGCCAGCAGCCAAGCGTCGGGAGGTAACTATGGCTACACCTTC
cdr3_aa: CASSQASGGNYGYTF

d_call: .
v_call: TRBV28
cdr3_length: 15
clone_size: .
j_call: TRBJ2-7
cdr3_nt: TGTGCCAGCAGTTTTTTCCCAACCCGAGACTACGAGCAGTACTTC
cdr3_aa: CASSFFPTRDYEQYF

d_call: TRBD2
v_call: TRBV5-1
cdr3_length: 19
clone_size: .
j_call: TRBJ2-3
cdr3_nt: TGCGCCAGCAGCTTGGACCCCCTCCTACTAGCGGCTAGCACAGATACGCAGTATTTT
cdr3_aa: CASSLDPLLLAASTDTQYF

d_call: .
v_call: TRBV5-1
cdr3_length: 16
clone_size: .
j_call: TRBJ1-2
cdr3_nt: TGCGCCAGCAGCCTTCCATTCGGCGCAGTAGACTATGGCTACACCTTC
cdr3_aa: CASSLPFGAVDYGYTF

d_call: .
v_call: TRBV6-5
cdr3_length: 11
clone_size: .
j_call: TRBJ2-7
cdr3_nt: TGTGCCAGCAGTCCCGGGACAGAGCAGTACTTC
cdr3_aa: CASSPGTEQYF

d_call: .
v_call: TRBV19
cdr3_length: 16
clone_size: .
j_call: TRBJ1-5
cdr3_nt: TGTGCCTCGGGCGGGGGAGGACTCTATAGCAATCAGCCCCAGCATTTT
cdr3_aa: CASGGGGLYSNQPQHF

d_call: TRBD1
v_call: TRBV28
cdr3_length: 15
clone_size: few
j_call: TRBJ1-5
cdr3_nt: TGTGCCAGCAGCTCACCGGGACAGGGGAATCAGCCCCAGCATTTT
cdr3_aa: CASSSPGQGNQPQHF

d_call: .
v_call: TRBV6-1
cdr3_length: 13
clone_size: .
j_call: TRBJ1-5
cdr3_nt: TGTGCCAGCAGTGAAGGGCGGGATCAGCCCCAGCATTTT
cdr3_aa: CASSEGRDQPQHF

d_call: .
v_call: TRBV5-1
cdr3_length: 15
clone_size: .
j_call: TRBJ2-7
cdr3_nt: TGCGCCAGCAGCTTGGATGGGCAGGGCCCGGTGGATTGGTACTTC
cdr3_aa: CASSLDGQGPVDWYF

d_call: TRBD2
v_call: TRBV6-5
cdr3_length: 13
clone_size: .
j_call: TRBJ2-1
cdr3_nt: TGTGCCAGCTGGGAGCGGGGGTACAATGAGCAGTTCTTC
cdr3_aa: CASWERGYNEQFF

d_call: .
v_call: TRBV9
cdr3_length: 12
clone_size: .
j_call: TRBJ1-1
cdr3_nt: TGTGCCAGCAGCGTAGGAGCCGGGAGAGCTTTCTTT
cdr3_aa: CASSVGAGRAFF

d_call: TRBD2
v_call: TRBV5-1
cdr3_length: 15
clone_size: .
j_call: TRBJ2-2
cdr3_nt: TGCGCCAGTCAAAGTATAGCGGGAGTTATCGGGGAGCTGTTTTTT
cdr3_aa: CASQSIAGVIGELFF

d_call: TRBD2
v_call: TRBV7-2
cdr3_length: 15
clone_size: .
j_call: TRBJ2-7
cdr3_nt: TGTGCCAGCAGCTCACATCCTAGCGGCTCCTACGAGCAGTACTTC
cdr3_aa: CASSSHPSGSYEQYF

d_call: .
v_call: TRBV20-1
cdr3_length: 11
clone_size: .
j_call: TRBJ2-7
cdr3_nt: TGCAGTGCTAGGACGGCTTACGAGCAGTACTTC
cdr3_aa: CSARTAYEQYF

d_call: .
v_call: TRBV27
cdr3_length: 14
clone_size: .
j_call: TRBJ2-3
cdr3_nt: TGTGCCAGCAGTCCACTCCTTGGGTCTGATACGCAGTATTTT
cdr3_aa: CASSPLLGSDTQYF

d_call: TRBD1
v_call: TRBV9
cdr3_length: 16
clone_size: .
j_call: TRBJ1-1
cdr3_nt: TGTGCCAGCAGCGCCGGACAGGGGGTAGGTGACACTGAAGCTTTCTTT
cdr3_aa: CASSAGQGVGDTEAFF

d_call: TRBD2
v_call: TRBV28
cdr3_length: 15
clone_size: .
j_call: TRBJ2-3
cdr3_nt: TGTGCCAGCAGGAAACTAGCGGCCGTGGGGTCGACGCAGTATTTT
cdr3_aa: CASRKLAAVGSTQYF

d_call: .
v_call: TRBV7-9
cdr3_length: 12
clone_size: .
j_call: TRBJ1-3
cdr3_nt: TGTGCCAGTTCCCTAGAGGGAAACACCATATATTTT
cdr3_aa: CASSLEGNTIYF

d_call: TRBD2
v_call: TRBV27
cdr3_length: 17
clone_size: .
j_call: TRBJ2-3
cdr3_nt: TGTGCCAGCAGAGACCCCTATGGGCGGGAGATGTCAGATACGCAGTATTTT
cdr3_aa: CASRDPYGREMSDTQYF

d_call: .
v_call: TRBV2
cdr3_length: 18
clone_size: once
j_call: TRBJ1-3
cdr3_nt: TGTGCCAGCAGTACGCACACGACGGGCCGAAGGGGGGGAAACACCATATATTTT
cdr3_aa: CASSTHTTGRRGGNTIYF

d_call: .
v_call: TRBV27
cdr3_length: 15
clone_size: .
j_call: TRBJ1-1
cdr3_nt: TGTGCCAGCAGTCCTCTCGCGGAGGTAAACACTGAAGCTTTCTTT
cdr3_aa: CASSPLAEVNTEAFF

d_call: .
v_call: TRBV5-1
cdr3_length: 14
clone_size: .
j_call: TRBJ1-1
cdr3_nt: TGCGCCAGCTCCCCGTGGGGCCTGGACACTGAAGCTTTCTTT
cdr3_aa: CASSPWGLDTEAFF

d_call: .
v_call: TRBV6-1
cdr3_length: 13
clone_size: .
j_call: TRBJ1-2
cdr3_nt: TGTGCCAGCAGGAATGAGGGCGCAGATGGCTACACCTTC
cdr3_aa: CASRNEGADGYTF

d_call: .
v_call: TRBV5-1
cdr3_length: 15
clone_size: .
j_call: TRBJ1-1
cdr3_nt: TGCGCCAGCAGCTTGGTTGGGGGGAAGAACACTGAAGCTTTCTTT
cdr3_aa: CASSLVGGKNTEAFF

d_call: .
v_call: TRBV18
cdr3_length: 15
clone_size: once
j_call: TRBJ2-3
cdr3_nt: TGTGCCAGCTCACCAGGGGCAGGGAATCCAGATACGCAGTATTTT
cdr3_aa: CASSPGAGNPDTQYF

d_call: .
v_call: TRBV27
cdr3_length: 14
clone_size: .
j_call: TRBJ2-6
cdr3_nt: TGTGCCAGCAGCGCACCCGGTCGGGCCAACGTCCTGACTTTC
cdr3_aa: CASSAPGRANVLTF

d_call: TRBD2
v_call: TRBV9
cdr3_length: 16
clone_size: .
j_call: TRBJ2-3
cdr3_nt: TGTGCCAGCAGCGTAGGGACTAGCGGCTACACAGATACGCAGTATTTT
cdr3_aa: CASSVGTSGYTDTQYF

d_call: TRBD1
v_call: TRBV19
cdr3_length: 15
clone_size: .
j_call: TRBJ1-1
cdr3_nt: TGTGCCAGTCAAGGACAGGGGGCGAATAGGGCTGAAGCTTTCTTT
cdr3_aa: CASQGQGANRAEAFF

d_call: .
v_call: TRBV5-6
cdr3_length: 13
clone_size: .
j_call: TRBJ1-5
cdr3_nt: TGTGCCAGCAGCTTGGTCGGGAATCAGCCCCAGCATTTT
cdr3_aa: CASSLVGNQPQHF

d_call: TRBD1
v_call: TRBV9
cdr3_length: 15
clone_size: .
j_call: TRBJ1-2
cdr3_nt: TGTGCCAGCAGCGTAGAACAGGGGGCTTACTATGGCTACACCTTC
cdr3_aa: CASSVEQGAYYGYTF

d_call: .
v_call: TRBV9
cdr3_length: 14
clone_size: .
j_call: TRBJ2-7
cdr3_nt: TGTGCCAGCAGCCCACAGGGTAGTCTAGGCGAGCAGTACTTC
cdr3_aa: CASSPQGSLGEQYF

d_call: TRBD1
v_call: TRBV7-9
cdr3_length: 15
clone_size: .
j_call: TRBJ2-1
cdr3_nt: TGTGCCAGCCCCGACAGGGGGGAGATTGACAATGAGCAGTTCTTC
cdr3_aa: CASPDRGEIDNEQFF

d_call: TRBD1
v_call: TRBV2
cdr3_length: 15
clone_size: .
j_call: TRBJ1-4
cdr3_nt: TGTGCCAGCAGCAATGACAGGGGGCGACGGGAAAAACTGTTTTTT
cdr3_aa: CASSNDRGRREKLFF

d_call: .
v_call: TRBV4-3
cdr3_length: 17
clone_size: .
j_call: TRBJ1-2
cdr3_nt: TGCGCCAGCAGCCAAGAGGGGGGTGTGGGCCGTGTCTATGGCTACACCTTC
cdr3_aa: CASSQEGGVGRVYGYTF

d_call: .
v_call: TRBV11-2
cdr3_length: 15
clone_size: .
j_call: TRBJ1-3
cdr3_nt: TGTGCCAGCAGCCCTAGGATTCCCTCTGGAAACACCATATATTTT
cdr3_aa: CASSPRIPSGNTIYF

d_call: .
v_call: TRBV28
cdr3_length: 16
clone_size: .
j_call: TRBJ1-3
cdr3_nt: TGTGCCAGCAGTTTATTAACGGGGATTGGAGGAAACACCATATATTTT
cdr3_aa: CASSLLTGIGGNTIYF

d_call: TRBD1
v_call: TRBV7-9
cdr3_length: 15
clone_size: .
j_call: TRBJ2-4
cdr3_nt: TGTGCCAGCAGCCCGATCGACAGGGGCAAAAACATTCAGTACTTC
cdr3_aa: CASSPIDRGKNIQYF

d_call: .
v_call: TRBV29-1
cdr3_length: 14
clone_size: .
j_call: TRBJ2-1
cdr3_nt: TGCAGCGTGCCAACAGGTGGGGGGCACAATGAGCAGTTCTTC
cdr3_aa: CSVPTGGGHNEQFF

d_call: .
v_call: TRBV2
cdr3_length: 13
clone_size: .
j_call: TRBJ2-2
cdr3_nt: TGTGCCAGCAGCGTCGCAGCCCCCGGGGAGCTGTTTTTT
cdr3_aa: CASSVAAPGELFF

d_call: TRBD2
v_call: TRBV19
cdr3_length: 15
clone_size: .
j_call: TRBJ2-7
cdr3_nt: TGTGCCAGTAGTACCCGGACTAGCGGGAGCTACGAGCAGTACTTC
cdr3_aa: CASSTRTSGSYEQYF

d_call: .
v_call: TRBV30
cdr3_length: 14
clone_size: few
j_call: TRBJ1-1
cdr3_nt: TGTGCCTGGAGGAGGGAGGGCCGGAACACTGAAGCTTTCTTT
cdr3_aa: CAWRREGRNTEAFF

d_call: TRBD1
v_call: TRBV9
cdr3_length: 15
clone_size: few
j_call: TRBJ2-6
cdr3_nt: TGTGCCAGCAGCCCGACAGGGGCTGGGGCCAACGTCCTGACTTTC
cdr3_aa: CASSPTGAGANVLTF

d_call: .
v_call: TRBV5-1
cdr3_length: 14
clone_size: .
j_call: TRBJ1-1
cdr3_nt: TGCGCCAGCAGCTTGCAGCCTGTGGGCACTGAAGCTTTCTTT
cdr3_aa: CASSLQPVGTEAFF

d_call: TRBD1
v_call: TRBV27
cdr3_length: 16
clone_size: .
j_call: TRBJ1-1
cdr3_nt: TGTGCCAGCAGTTCAGGGACAGGGGTCCCTAACACTGAAGCTTTCTTT
cdr3_aa: CASSSGTGVPNTEAFF

d_call: .
v_call: TRBV5-1
cdr3_length: 13
clone_size: .
j_call: TRBJ2-3
cdr3_nt: TGCGCCAGCAGGGTGGGGGCGGAGGATACGCAGTATTTT
cdr3_aa: CASRVGAEDTQYF

d_call: .
v_call: TRBV29-1
cdr3_length: 14
clone_size: .
j_call: TRBJ1-2
cdr3_nt: TGCAGCGTTGAAGTAGGCAGTTTGGGACGTGGCTACACCTTC
cdr3_aa: CSVEVGSLGRGYTF

d_call: .
v_call: TRBV10-3
cdr3_length: 14
clone_size: .
j_call: TRBJ1-2
cdr3_nt: TGTGCCATCAGTGAGTCGGAACGGGCCTATGGCTACACCTTC
cdr3_aa: CAISESERAYGYTF

d_call: .
v_call: TRBV5-1
cdr3_length: 13
clone_size: .
j_call: TRBJ2-7
cdr3_nt: TGCGCCAGCAGCTTGTCAGGGGAGGGCGAGCAGTACTTC
cdr3_aa: CASSLSGEGEQYF

d_call: TRBD1
v_call: TRBV30
cdr3_length: 15
clone_size: .
j_call: TRBJ2-5
cdr3_nt: TGTGCCTGGGGACCGGGACAGGCATTTTTGGAGACCCAGTACTTC
cdr3_aa: CAWGPGQAFLETQYF

d_call: TRBD2
v_call: TRBV7-8
cdr3_length: 17
clone_size: .
j_call: TRBJ2-2
cdr3_nt: TGTGCCAGCAGCGGATGGGGGACTAGCAGGAACACCGGGGAGCTGTTTTTT
cdr3_aa: CASSGWGTSRNTGELFF

d_call: .
v_call: TRBV6-6
cdr3_length: 13
clone_size: .
j_call: TRBJ1-1
cdr3_nt: TGTGCCAGCAGTGACCAGGGCCACACTGAAGCTTTCTTT
cdr3_aa: CASSDQGHTEAFF

d_call: .
v_call: TRBV7-2
cdr3_length: 14
clone_size: .
j_call: TRBJ2-3
cdr3_nt: TGTGCCAGCAGTTTCGCCTCTAGCACAGATACGCAGTATTTT
cdr3_aa: CASSFASSTDTQYF

d_call: TRBD1
v_call: TRBV7-2
cdr3_length: 14
clone_size: .
j_call: TRBJ1-5
cdr3_nt: TGTGCCAGCAGCTTAGAGACAGGGTTGGGAGCCCAGCATTTT
cdr3_aa: CASSLETGLGAQHF

d_call: .
v_call: TRBV9
cdr3_length: 13
clone_size: .
j_call: TRBJ1-2
cdr3_nt: TGTGCCAGCAGCGCACTTACGGGTTATGGCTACACCTTC
cdr3_aa: CASSALTGYGYTF